This T cell receptor beta chain derives from a study of cytomegalovirus exposure and HLA in healthy donors. Study-level background: Most genotyped donors, over 70% of more than 300, had Caucasian-associated genetic ancestry. Study findings and constraints: When analyzed later, a missense DCLRE1C variant was found to be linked to TCR beta V- and J-gene trimming. Later analysis identified about 18,000 TCR beta sequences associated with HLA alleles, using a false discovery rate threshold of 0.05.

Germline-derived CDR1 and CDR2 are MNHEY and SVGAGI. Trimming removed 0 bases from V and 8 bases from J, with 10 bases in between. This CDR3 region has 14 residues. The PCR employed 60 Vbeta primers together with 13 Jbeta primers. Libraries were prepared by immunoSEQ multiplex PCR; TCRdb keeps only in-frame clonotypes and omits some of them. In all, the sample yields 95,000 to 150,000 clones. With regard to this clone: Its antigen remains unidentified.

The receptor's source is a man between 18 and 29 years old in good health and CMV-seronegative. The rearrangement uses TRBV6-5 and TRBJ1-4; D ambiguous. Sequenced: PBMCs. The CDR3, as DNA: TGTGCCAGCAGTTACTCGAGTCGGTGGGAAAAACTGTTTTTT. It encodes CASSYSSRWEKLFF.